Listed below are T cell receptor beta chains from one sample, sequenced in a study of blood T cell repertoires in COVID-19. TCRdb's copy holds only in-frame clones and misses some; the assay was immunoSEQ multiplex PCR. The data contain around 250,000 clones, approximately 83% of them singletons. The material sequenced was PBMCs or T cells enriched from blood (not recorded which). The receptors originated from a middle-aged man who had recovered from COVID-19. Both conserved end residues are part of each CDR3. The D gene is left open where the match is weak. Size is omitted from some rows. Given values are once, few, many or a class for expanded clones.

D: NA
size: few
V: TRBV6-5
J: TRBJ1-2
CDR3: CASGTPARTDYGYTF
DNA: TGTGCCAGCGGGACCCCGGCCAGGACAGACTATGGCTACACCTTC

D: TRBD1
size: NA
V: TRBV5-1
J: TRBJ1-4
CDR3: CASSLDQQGLGEKLFF
DNA: TGCGCCAGCAGCTTGGACCAACAGGGGTTGGGGGAAAAACTGTTTTTT

D: TRBD1
size: NA
V: TRBV5-1
J: TRBJ1-6
CDR3: CASSLISNGQGFSPLHF
DNA: TGCGCCAGCAGCTTGATCAGTAATGGACAGGGATTTTCACCCCTCCACTTT

D: NA
size: NA
V: TRBV3-1/TRBV3-2
J: TRBJ1-2
CDR3: CASSQVTPRYGYTF
DNA: TGTGCCAGCAGCCAAGTAACTCCGCGTTATGGCTACACCTTC

D: NA
size: NA
V: TRBV10-3
J: TRBJ2-1
CDR3: CATVADLYNEQFF
DNA: TGTGCCACTGTAGCGGACCTCTACAATGAGCAGTTCTTC

D: NA
size: NA
V: TRBV18
J: TRBJ1-5
CDR3: CASSPLQDQPQHF
DNA: TGTGCCAGCTCACCATTACAGGATCAGCCCCAGCATTTT

D: NA
size: NA
V: TRBV11-2
J: TRBJ1-3
CDR3: CASSIGGFTGNTIYF
DNA: TGTGCCAGCAGCATTGGCGGGTTTACTGGAAACACCATATATTTT

D: TRBD1
size: NA
V: TRBV5-1
J: TRBJ2-6
CDR3: CASSLPSFDRGSPSGANVLTF
DNA: TGCGCCAGCAGCTTGCCCTCGTTTGACAGGGGCAGCCCTTCTGGGGCCAACGTCCTGACTTTC

D: NA
size: few
V: TRBV2
J: TRBJ2-7
CDR3: CASRQYYEQYF
DNA: TGTGCCAGCAGACAGTACTACGAGCAGTACTTC

D: TRBD1
size: NA
V: TRBV24-1
J: TRBJ1-5
CDR3: CATSDPRTGNQPQHF
DNA: TGTGCCACCAGTGACCCTCGGACAGGGAATCAGCCCCAGCATTTT

D: NA
size: NA
V: TRBV7-6
J: TRBJ2-3
CDR3: CASSFQFTDTQYF
DNA: TGTGCCAGCAGCTTTCAGTTCACAGATACGCAGTATTTT

D: TRBD2
size: NA
V: TRBV4-2
J: TRBJ2-7
CDR3: CATKEAGGYEQYF
DNA: TGTGCCACCAAAGAAGCGGGAGGGTACGAGCAGTACTTC

D: NA
size: few
V: TRBV19
J: TRBJ1-5
CDR3: CASSMMGASNQPQHF
DNA: TGTGCCAGTAGTATGATGGGGGCCAGCAATCAGCCCCAGCATTTT

D: NA
size: NA
V: TRBV3-1/TRBV3-2
J: TRBJ2-6
CDR3: CASSTTNEDLSGANVLTF
DNA: TGTGCCAGCAGCACAACAAACGAGGATCTATCTGGGGCCAACGTCCTGACTTTC

D: TRBD1
size: NA
V: TRBV5-1
J: TRBJ1-6
CDR3: CASRQDRPGNSPLHF
DNA: TGCGCCAGCAGGCAGGACAGGCCAGGTAATTCACCCCTCCACTTT

D: NA
size: NA
V: TRBV12-3/TRBV12-4
J: TRBJ2-7
CDR3: CASSLRQGGEQYF
DNA: TGTGCCAGCAGTTTAAGGCAGGGGGGCGAGCAGTACTTC

D: NA
size: once
V: TRBV27
J: TRBJ2-5
CDR3: CASSRRTATFLETQYF
DNA: TGTGCCAGCAGTAGGAGGACAGCCACATTTCTAGAGACCCAGTACTTC

D: NA
size: once
V: TRBV21-1
J: TRBJ1-1
CDR3: CASSKAPTGGCWLEAFF
DNA: TGTGCCAGCAGCAAAGCCCCGACAGGGGGCTGCTGGTTAGAAGCTTTCTTT

D: NA
size: NA
V: TRBV19
J: TRBJ1-2
CDR3: CASTLSSSGYGYTF
DNA: TGTGCCAGTACTTTGTCCTCTAGTGGCTATGGCTACACCTTC

D: NA
size: NA
V: TRBV10-3
J: TRBJ1-5
CDR3: CAISDGGNQPQHF
DNA: TGTGCCATCAGTGACGGGGGCAATCAGCCCCAGCATTTT

D: TRBD1
size: NA
V: TRBV20-1
J: TRBJ1-1
CDR3: CSATGAEAFF
DNA: TGCAGCGCTACAGGGGCTGAAGCTTTCTTT

D: TRBD1
size: many
V: TRBV7-9
J: TRBJ1-2
CDR3: CASSSGTGTLNYGYTF
DNA: TGTGCCAGCAGCTCCGGGACAGGAACACTTAACTATGGCTACACCTTC

D: NA
size: NA
V: TRBV7-8
J: TRBJ2-7
CDR3: CASSPQGTEYSEQYF
DNA: TGTGCCAGCAGCCCACAGGGAACTGAGTACTCCGAGCAGTACTTC

D: TRBD2
size: NA
V: TRBV9
J: TRBJ2-3
CDR3: CASSVGTSGDIDTQYF
DNA: TGTGCCAGCAGCGTAGGGACTAGCGGGGATATAGATACGCAGTATTTT

D: TRBD1
size: NA
V: TRBV4-3
J: TRBJ2-7
CDR3: CASSQQTGNRAYEQYF
DNA: TGCGCCAGCAGCCAGCAGACAGGGAACCGGGCCTACGAGCAGTACTTC

D: NA
size: NA
V: TRBV7-2
J: TRBJ1-6
CDR3: CASSGSGVSYNSPLHF
DNA: TGTGCCAGCAGCGGGTCAGGGGTTTCCTATAATTCACCCCTCCACTTT

D: TRBD2
size: NA
V: TRBV5-1
J: TRBJ2-7
CDR3: CASSFSGGIYEQYF
DNA: TGCGCCAGCAGTTTTAGCGGGGGGATCTACGAGCAGTACTTC

D: TRBD2
size: NA
V: TRBV7-9
J: TRBJ2-7
CDR3: CASSPRAGRNYEQYF
DNA: TGTGCCAGCAGCCCACGAGCGGGGAGAAACTACGAGCAGTACTTC

D: TRBD1
size: NA
V: TRBV9
J: TRBJ1-5
CDR3: CASSAGGDQPQHF
DNA: TGTGCCAGCAGCGCAGGGGGCGATCAGCCCCAGCATTTT

D: NA
size: NA
V: TRBV2
J: TRBJ1-1
CDR3: CASSSGAGRTEAFF
DNA: TGTGCCAGCAGTTCCGGGGCCGGGAGAACTGAAGCTTTCTTT

D: TRBD2
size: NA
V: TRBV9
J: TRBJ2-7
CDR3: CASSVAPSGANEQYF
DNA: TGTGCCAGCAGCGTAGCCCCTAGCGGGGCTAACGAGCAGTACTTC

D: NA
size: NA
V: TRBV4-2
J: TRBJ1-5
CDR3: CASSQEPGHRQPQHF
DNA: TGTGCCAGCAGCCAAGAGCCGGGACACCGTCAGCCCCAGCATTTT

D: NA
size: NA
V: TRBV7-2
J: TRBJ1-5
CDR3: CASSLGQINNQPQHF
DNA: TGTGCCAGCAGCTTAGGACAGATTAATAATCAGCCCCAGCATTTT

D: TRBD2
size: NA
V: TRBV3-1/TRBV3-2
J: TRBJ2-5
CDR3: CASSQLAGGPETQYF
DNA: TGTGCCAGCAGCCAACTAGCGGGGGGGCCAGAGACCCAGTACTTC

D: TRBD2
size: NA
V: TRBV5-4
J: TRBJ2-3
CDR3: CASSLVAGGTDTQYF
DNA: TGTGCCAGCAGCTTAGTGGCGGGGGGGACAGATACGCAGTATTTT

D: NA
size: NA
V: TRBV11-3
J: TRBJ1-1
CDR3: CASSLSFGDTEAFF
DNA: TGTGCCAGCAGCCTTAGTTTTGGAGACACTGAAGCTTTCTTT

D: TRBD1
size: NA
V: TRBV5-1
J: TRBJ1-2
CDR3: CASSLAGGQDGYTF
DNA: TGCGCCAGCAGCTTAGCAGGGGGACAAGATGGCTACACCTTC

D: NA
size: NA
V: TRBV9
J: TRBJ1-2
CDR3: CASSLYVGGYTF
DNA: TGTGCCAGCAGCCTTTACGTTGGCGGCTACACCTTC

D: TRBD2
size: once
V: TRBV13
J: TRBJ2-1
CDR3: CASSQTSGRAGEQFF
DNA: TGTGCCAGCAGCCAGACTAGCGGGAGGGCCGGTGAGCAGTTCTTC

D: NA
size: once
V: TRBV27
J: TRBJ1-4
CDR3: CASRLGQGLGEKLFF
DNA: TGTGCCAGCAGACTTGGGCAAGGCCTCGGTGAAAAACTGTTTTTT

D: TRBD1
size: NA
V: TRBV7-6
J: TRBJ1-1
CDR3: CASSLGTGVGFAEAFF
DNA: TGTGCCAGCAGCTTAGGGACAGGGGTTGGGTTCGCTGAAGCTTTCTTT

D: TRBD2
size: NA
V: TRBV6-5
J: TRBJ2-1
CDR3: CASSYLAGVNHNEQFF
DNA: TGTGCCAGCAGTTACCTAGCGGGAGTTAACCACAATGAGCAGTTCTTC

D: TRBD2
size: NA
V: TRBV18
J: TRBJ2-7
CDR3: CASSPSWTSGIRAYEQYF
DNA: TGTGCCAGCTCACCGTCGTGGACTAGCGGGATTCGGGCCTACGAGCAGTACTTC

D: NA
size: NA
V: TRBV4-1
J: TRBJ1-6
CDR3: CASSQTTAPNSPLHF
DNA: TGCGCCAGCAGCCAAACGACAGCCCCGAATTCACCCCTCCACTTT

D: NA
size: NA
V: TRBV27
J: TRBJ2-7
CDR3: CASTPIAGSYEQYF
DNA: TGTGCCAGCACCCCCATTGCGGGATCATACGAGCAGTACTTC

D: TRBD1
size: many
V: TRBV4-1
J: TRBJ1-4
CDR3: CASSHQQGANEKLFF
DNA: TGCGCCAGCAGCCACCAACAGGGGGCTAATGAAAAACTGTTTTTT

D: NA
size: once
V: TRBV12-5
J: TRBJ1-2
CDR3: CASGRDGYTF
DNA: TGTGCTAGTGGGAGGGATGGCTACACCTTC

D: NA
size: NA
V: TRBV7-6
J: TRBJ1-1
CDR3: CASSLSGTRDTEAFF
DNA: TGTGCCAGCAGCTTATCGGGAACAAGGGACACTGAAGCTTTCTTT

D: TRBD2
size: NA
V: TRBV28
J: TRBJ2-7
CDR3: CASSLPETRGTSGDSYEQYF
DNA: TGTGCCAGCAGTTTGCCCGAGACCCGCGGGACTAGCGGAGACTCCTACGAGCAGTACTTC

D: NA
size: NA
V: TRBV7-8
J: TRBJ2-1
CDR3: CASSLASGANNEQFF
DNA: TGTGCCAGCAGCTTAGCTAGCGGAGCGAACAATGAGCAGTTCTTC

D: NA
size: once
V: TRBV9
J: TRBJ1-4
CDR3: CASSVGGAPNEKLFF
DNA: TGTGCCAGCAGCGTAGGGGGCGCCCCTAATGAAAAACTGTTTTTT

D: TRBD1
size: few
V: TRBV29-1
J: TRBJ2-7
CDR3: CSVTGTGGPEQYF
DNA: TGCAGCGTGACCGGGACAGGGGGTCCCGAGCAGTACTTC

D: NA
size: NA
V: TRBV24-1
J: TRBJ1-5
CDR3: CATNQGFNQPQHF
DNA: TGTGCCACCAATCAGGGGTTCAATCAGCCCCAGCATTTT

D: TRBD1
size: NA
V: TRBV29-1
J: TRBJ1-5
CDR3: CSVVETGDSNQPQHF
DNA: TGCAGCGTTGTTGAGACAGGGGATAGCAATCAGCCCCAGCATTTT

D: NA
size: NA
V: TRBV7-3
J: TRBJ2-3
CDR3: CASSLLGRTDTQYF
DNA: TGTGCCAGCAGCTTATTAGGCAGGACAGATACGCAGTATTTT

D: TRBD1
size: NA
V: TRBV3-1/TRBV3-2
J: TRBJ1-1
CDR3: CASSPRTGTEAFF
DNA: TGTGCCAGCAGCCCAAGGACAGGGACTGAAGCTTTCTTT